This T cell receptor beta chain was captured in a study of tumor-infiltrating lymphocytes in primary liver carcinoma. This CDR3 is 12 amino acids long. V lost 5 bases and J 5 bases, leaving 9 bases between the germline ends. Blood RNA originated from unsorted whole blood, with germline DNA additionally extracted. Constant-region priming of roughly 500 ng total RNA yielded TCR beta cDNA. Generation of the TCR beta libraries relied on three nested multiplex PCR rounds using slightly modified ARM-PCR. Running 9 to 11 cycles apiece, the first two PCR rounds relied on TRBV1-TRBV30 forward primers together with a C-beta reverse primer. TCRdb reanalysed the multiplex PCR reads using MiXCR and keeps one entry per CDR3 protein. Of 300,000 to 350,000 distinct CDR3 sequences in the sample, approximately 65% are singletons; the top ten hold under 8.5%.

The origin of this receptor is a man aged 35-49 years with primary liver carcinoma and hepatitis B virus infection. Sequences were obtained from peripheral blood. The chain couples TRBV12-3 or TRBV12-4 to TRBJ1-1, with D unclear. DNA for the CDR3: TGTGCCAGCAGTATCCCGGGTACTGAAGCTTTCTTT. Its translation: CASSIPGTEAFF.